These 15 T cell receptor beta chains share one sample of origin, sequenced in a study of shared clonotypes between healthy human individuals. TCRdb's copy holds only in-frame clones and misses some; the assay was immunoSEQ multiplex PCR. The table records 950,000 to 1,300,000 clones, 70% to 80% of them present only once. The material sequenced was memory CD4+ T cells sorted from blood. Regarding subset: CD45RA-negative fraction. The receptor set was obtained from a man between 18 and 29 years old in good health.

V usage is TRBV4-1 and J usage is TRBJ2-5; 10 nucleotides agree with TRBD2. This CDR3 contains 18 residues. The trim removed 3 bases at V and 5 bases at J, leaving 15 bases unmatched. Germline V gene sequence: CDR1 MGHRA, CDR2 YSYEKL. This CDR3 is CASSQGRIKRGGQETQYF. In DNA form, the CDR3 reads TGCGCCAGCAGCCAGGGGAGGATCAAGCGGGGGGGCCAGGAGACCCAGTACTTC.

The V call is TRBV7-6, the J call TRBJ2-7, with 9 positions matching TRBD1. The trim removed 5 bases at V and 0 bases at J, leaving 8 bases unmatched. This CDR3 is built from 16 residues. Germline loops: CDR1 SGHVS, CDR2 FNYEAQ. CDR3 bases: TGTGCCAGCAGCGGGGGCCCGGGACAGGGCTCCTACGAGCAGTACTTC. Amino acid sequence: CASSGGPGQGSYEQYF.

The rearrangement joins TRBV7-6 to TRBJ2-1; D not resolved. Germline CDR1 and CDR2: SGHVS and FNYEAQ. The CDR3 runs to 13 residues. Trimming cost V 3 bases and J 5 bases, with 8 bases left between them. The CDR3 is CASSLALNNEQFF. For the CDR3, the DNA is TGTGCCAGCAGCTTGGCGCTTAACAATGAGCAGTTCTTC.

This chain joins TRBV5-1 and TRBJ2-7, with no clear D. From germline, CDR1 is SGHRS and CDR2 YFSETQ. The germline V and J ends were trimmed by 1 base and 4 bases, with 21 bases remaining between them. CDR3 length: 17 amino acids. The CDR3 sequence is CASSLRLSPSTNYEQYF. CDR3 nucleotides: TGCGCCAGCAGCTTGAGGCTGTCCCCAAGCACAAATTACGAGCAGTACTTC.

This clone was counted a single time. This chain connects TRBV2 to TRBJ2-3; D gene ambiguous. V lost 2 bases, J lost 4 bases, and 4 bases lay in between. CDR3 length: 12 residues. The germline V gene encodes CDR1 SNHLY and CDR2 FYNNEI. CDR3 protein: CASSETSDTQYF. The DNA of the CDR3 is TGTGCCAGCAGTGAAACCTCAGATACGCAGTATTTT.

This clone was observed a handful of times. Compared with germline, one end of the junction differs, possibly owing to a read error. The CDR3, as DNA: TGCGCCAGCAGCTTGGGCAGCGCGGGAGGGACTAACTTTCAGGCCTTC. This sequence encodes CASSLGSAGGTNFQAF. The chain uses TRBV5-1 and TRBJ2-7, with TRBD2 matching 9 bases. CDR1 is SGHRS and CDR2 is YFSETQ in the germline V gene. The CDR3 length is 16 residues. The whole variable domain, filled in from reference TRBV5-1 and TRBJ2-7, reads KAGVTQTPRYLIKTRGQQVTLSCSPISGHRSVSWYQQTPGQGLQFLFEYFSETQRNKGNFPGRFSGRQFSNSRSEMNVSTLELGDSALYLCASSLGSAGGTNFQAFGPGTRLTVT.

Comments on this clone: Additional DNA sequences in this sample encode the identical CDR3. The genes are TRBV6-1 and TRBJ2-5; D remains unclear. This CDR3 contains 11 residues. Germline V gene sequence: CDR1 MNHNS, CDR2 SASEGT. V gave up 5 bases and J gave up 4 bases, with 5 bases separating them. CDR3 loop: CASSRGETQYF. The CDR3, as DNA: TGTGCCAGCAGTCGCGGAGAGACCCAGTACTTC.

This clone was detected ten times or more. The CDR3 DNA sequence: TGTGCCAGCAGCTTAGCGTTGACAGGATCTCCCCATGAGCAGTTCTTC. This encodes CASSLALTGSPHEQFF. The J gene is TRBJ2-1, the V gene TRBV7-9, with TRBD1 as a possible D gene (6 bases). Trimming took 0 bases from V and 8 from J, leaving 17 bases between them. The CDR3 has 16 residues. Germline values: CDR1 SEHNR, CDR2 FQNEAQ (reference sequence).

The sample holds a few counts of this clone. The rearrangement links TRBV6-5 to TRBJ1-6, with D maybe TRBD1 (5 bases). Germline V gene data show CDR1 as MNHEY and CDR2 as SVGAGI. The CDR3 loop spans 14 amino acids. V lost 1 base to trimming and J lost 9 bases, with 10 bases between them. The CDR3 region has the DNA TGTGCCAGCAGTTACTTGGCAGGGAGTTCACCCCTCCACTTT. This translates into CASSYLAGSSPLHF.

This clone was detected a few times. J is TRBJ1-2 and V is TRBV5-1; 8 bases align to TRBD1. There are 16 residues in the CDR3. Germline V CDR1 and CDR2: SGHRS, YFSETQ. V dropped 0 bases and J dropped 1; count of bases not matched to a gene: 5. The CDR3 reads CASSLARGPNNYGYTF. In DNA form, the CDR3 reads TGCGCCAGCAGCTTGGCCAGGGGGCCTAATAACTATGGCTACACCTTC. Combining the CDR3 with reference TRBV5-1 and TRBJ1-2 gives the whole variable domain KAGVTQTPRYLIKTRGQQVTLSCSPISGHRSVSWYQQTPGQGLQFLFEYFSETQRNKGNFPGRFSGRQFSNSRSEMNVSTLELGDSALYLCASSLARGPNNYGYTFGSGTRLTVV.

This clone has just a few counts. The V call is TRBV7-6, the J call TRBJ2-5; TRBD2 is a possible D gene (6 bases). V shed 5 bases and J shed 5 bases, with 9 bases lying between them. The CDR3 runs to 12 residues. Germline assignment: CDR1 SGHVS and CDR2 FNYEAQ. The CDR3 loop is CASSGSGETQYF. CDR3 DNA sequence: TGTGCCAGCAGCGGGAGCGGGGAGACCCAGTACTTC.

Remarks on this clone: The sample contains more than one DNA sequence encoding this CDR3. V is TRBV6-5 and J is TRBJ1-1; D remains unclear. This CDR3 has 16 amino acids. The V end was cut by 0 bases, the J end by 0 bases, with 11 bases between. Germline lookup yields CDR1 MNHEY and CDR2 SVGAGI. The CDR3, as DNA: TGTGCCAGCAGTTACTCGAGAACAGTGATGAACACTGAAGCTTTCTTT. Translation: CASSYSRTVMNTEAFF.

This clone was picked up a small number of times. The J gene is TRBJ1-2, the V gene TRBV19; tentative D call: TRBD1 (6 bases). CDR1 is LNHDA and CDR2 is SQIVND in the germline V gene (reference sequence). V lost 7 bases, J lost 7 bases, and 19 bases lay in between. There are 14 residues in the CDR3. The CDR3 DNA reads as TGTGCCAGTAACACAGGGCGCATGCCTATTGGCTACACCTTC. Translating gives CASNTGRMPIGYTF.

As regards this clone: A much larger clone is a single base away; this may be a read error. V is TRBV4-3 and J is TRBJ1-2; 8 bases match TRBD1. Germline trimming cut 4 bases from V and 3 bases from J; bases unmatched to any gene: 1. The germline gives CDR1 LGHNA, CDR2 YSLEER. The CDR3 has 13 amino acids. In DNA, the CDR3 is TGCGCCAGCAGCCCGGACAGGGACTATGGCTACACCTTC. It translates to CASSPDRDYGYTF.

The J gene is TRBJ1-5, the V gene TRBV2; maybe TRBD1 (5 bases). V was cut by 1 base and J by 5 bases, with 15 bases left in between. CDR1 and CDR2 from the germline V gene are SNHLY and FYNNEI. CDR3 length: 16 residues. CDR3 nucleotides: TGTGCCAGCAGTGAAGATCAGGGCAGGGTGGATCAGCCCCAGCATTTT. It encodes CASSEDQGRVDQPQHF.